The 19 T cell receptor beta chains presented below share a single source sample, sequenced in a study of blood T cell repertoires in COVID-19. Some clones are missing from TCRdb's copy, which holds only in-frame ones; the method was immunoSEQ multiplex PCR. The sample yields approximately 220,000 clones, 75% to 90% seen once. Source material: PBMCs or T cells enriched from blood (not recorded which). The source of these receptors is a woman between 40 and 55 years old with acute COVID-19.

The rearrangement links TRBV27 to TRBJ1-5; D might be TRBD1 (6 bases). The germline gives CDR1 MNHEY, CDR2 SMNVEV (reference sequence). Trimming removed 6 bases from V and 6 bases from J, with 18 bases in between. The CDR3 contains 15 residues. The CDR3 DNA is TGTGCCAGCAGAGAACCGGGGGGGCTTGGTCAGCCCCAGCATTTT. This gives the protein CASREPGGLGQPQHF.

The CDR3 protein is CASSLRPLDGYTF. CDR3 in DNA: TGTGCCAGCAGCTTAAGGCCTCTAGATGGCTACACCTTC. The genes are TRBV7-2 and TRBJ1-2; D is uncertain. This CDR3 has 13 amino acids. Trimming removed 2 bases at V and 6 bases at J, with 10 bases between. Germline CDR1 SGHTA, CDR2 FQGNSA.

This clone was seen only once. CDR3 sequence reads: CASRQGNTEAFF. As DNA, the CDR3 is TGCGCCAGCAGACAGGGGAACACTGAAGCTTTCTTT. The rearrangement links TRBV4-3 to TRBJ1-1; weak D call: TRBD1 (6 bases). Germline lookup yields CDR1 LGHNA and CDR2 YSLEER. Trimming shortened V by 6 bases and J by 1 base, and 6 bases separated the two germline ends. The CDR3 is 12 residues long.

The chain combines TRBV24-1 with TRBJ2-1; 14 nucleotides line up with TRBD2. Germline assignment: CDR1 KGHDR and CDR2 SFDVKD. V was clipped by 5 bases and J by 1 base; unmatched bases: 9. This CDR3 comprises 19 residues. The CDR3 coding sequence is TGTGCCACCAGTGGCAAGACTAGCGGGGGGGCCCGTTCCTACAATGAGCAGTTCTTC. It codes for CATSGKTSGGARSYNEQFF.

The gene calls are TRBV19 and TRBJ1-5, with D maybe TRBD1 (6 bases). V dropped 4 bases and J dropped 5 bases, with 12 bases sitting between them. CDR1 is LNHDA, CDR2 SQIVND, per germline (reference sequence). The CDR3 has 14 amino acids. CDR3 protein: CASSTRTVDQPQHF. The CDR3 DNA reads TGTGCCAGTAGTACCCGGACAGTTGATCAGCCCCAGCATTTT.

This chain joins TRBV4-1 and TRBJ2-7; D is possibly TRBD1 (5 bases). Trimming cost V 0 bases and J 3 bases, with 12 bases left between them. The CDR3 runs to 15 residues. CDR1 and CDR2 from the germline V gene are MGHRA and YSYEKL. The CDR3 is CASSQDDTGNYEQYV. CDR3 coding DNA: TGCGCCAGCAGCCAAGATGATACAGGAAACTACGAGCAGTACGTC.

The J gene is TRBJ2-1, the V gene TRBV12-3 or TRBV12-4, with no clear D. The V gene lost 7 bases and the J gene lost 10 bases, with 11 bases spanning the gap. The CDR3 extends over 11 amino acids. CDR3 in amino acids: CASTPAGEQFF. The CDR3 bases are TGTGCCAGCACCCCGGCAGGCGAGCAGTTCTTC.

V gene TRBV19 combines with J gene TRBJ1-5; D gene unclear. Trimming left V 7 bases short and J 2 bases short, with 6 bases between. CDR1 and CDR2 (germline): LNHDA, SQIVND (reference sequence). CDR3 length equals 12 residues. This CDR3 reads CASKSGNQPQHF. The CDR3 DNA reads as TGTGCCAGTAAATCGGGCAATCAGCCCCAGCATTTT.

This sequence joins TRBV5-4 and TRBJ1-2, with 7 bases lining up with TRBD1. Germline V lookup: CDR1 SGHNT, CDR2 YYREEE (reference sequence). With 4 bases clipped from V and 3 bases from J, the junction kept 6 bases outside the gene matches. The CDR3 runs 14 residues. The CDR3 nucleotides are TGTGCCAGCAGCGGCCGACAGGGTGACTATGGCTACACCTTC. Its translation is CASSGRQGDYGYTF.

The J gene is TRBJ1-2, the V gene TRBV5-1; maybe TRBD1 (6 bases). The CDR3 runs to 15 residues. Germline lookup yields CDR1 SGHRS and CDR2 YFSETQ. Trimming took off 4 bases at V and 4 bases at J, with 17 bases between the two ends. CDR3 DNA sequence: TGCGCCAGCAGCGTGGTTACGGACAGCCCCTATGGCTACACCTTC. It translates to CASSVVTDSPYGYTF.

This sequence joins TRBV5-4 and TRBJ1-1; 7 nucleotides agree with TRBD1. Trimming removed 0 bases from V and 3 bases from J; junction bases left unmatched: 11. The CDR3 covers 17 residues. From germline, CDR1 is SGHNT and CDR2 YYREEE (reference sequence). The CDR3 sequence is CASSLVETGLGYTEAFF. The DNA for the CDR3 is TGTGCCAGCAGCTTGGTGGAGACAGGGCTGGGGTACACTGAAGCTTTCTTT.

V usage is TRBV7-3 and J usage is TRBJ2-1; 11 nucleotides match TRBD2. The CDR3 loop spans 15 amino acids. Trimming removed 4 bases from V and 5 bases from J; junction bases left unmatched: 4. CDR1 is SGHTA and CDR2 is FQGTGA in the germline V gene. The CDR3 region has the DNA TGTGCCAGCAGCTGGGTAGCGGGGGGGCACAATGAGCAGTTCTTC. Amino acid sequence: CASSWVAGGHNEQFF. The whole variable domain, filled in from reference TRBV7-3 and TRBJ2-1, reads GAGVSQTPSNKVTEKGKYVELRCDPISGHTALYWYRQSLGQGPEFLIYFQGTGAADDSGLPNDRFFAVRPEGSVSTLKIQRTERGDSAVYLCASSWVAGGHNEQFFGPGTRLTVL.

The rearrangement uses TRBV7-3 and TRBJ1-1; D is unresolved. CDR1 SGHTA and CDR2 FQGTGA come from the germline V gene. The V and J ends lost 5 bases and 0 bases respectively, with 7 bases between them. The CDR3 covers 13 residues. Written as DNA, the CDR3 is TGTGCCAGCAGCCTCGAGTTGAACACTGAAGCTTTCTTT. Translated: CASSLELNTEAFF.

The chain couples TRBV20-1 to TRBJ1-2, with D unresolved. Germline V CDR1 and CDR2: DFQATT, SNEGSKA (reference sequence). Trimming took off 3 bases at V and 6 bases at J, with 11 bases between the two ends. The CDR3 contains 12 residues. The chain's CDR3 is CSASPNSDGYTF. CDR3 coding DNA: TGCAGTGCTAGTCCTAACAGTGATGGCTACACCTTC.

This clone occurred once. The chain employs TRBV7-9 and TRBJ1-4; no clear D gene. CDR1 is SEHNR and CDR2 is FQNEAQ in the germline V gene (reference sequence). The CDR3 consists of 17 residues. V was shortened by 1 base and J by 7 bases, with 19 bases between the two germline ends. Here the CDR3 DNA reads TGTGCCAGCAGCTTAGAGGTCGTCGGAAGGCGCGGTGAAAAACTGTTTTTT. Translation gives CASSLEVVGRRGEKLFF.

The V gene is TRBV7-9, the J gene TRBJ1-2; a weak D match, TRBD1 (5 bases). The CDR3 has 17 residues. Germline values: CDR1 SEHNR, CDR2 FQNEAQ (reference sequence). The V end lost 5 bases, the J end lost 8 bases, and 27 bases lay between the germline ends. The CDR3 loop reads CASSPSGGANTQIGYTF. CDR3 coding DNA: TGTGCCAGCAGCCCTAGTGGAGGGGCTAATACTCAGATCGGCTACACCTTC.

This clone occurred once. In nucleotides, the CDR3 is TGCGCCAGCAGCCAAGATACGTCGGGGAGCACTGAAGCTTTCTTT. Its translation: CASSQDTSGSTEAFF. The chain uses TRBV4-3 and TRBJ1-1; no clear D. The CDR3 runs 15 residues. Trimming left V 0 bases short and J 4 bases short, with 12 bases between. Per germline, CDR1 LGHNA and CDR2 YSLEER.

The rearrangement links TRBV7-9 to TRBJ1-4; 9 positions match TRBD1. The CDR3 has 16 amino acids. CDR1 and CDR2 (germline): SEHNR, FQNEAQ (reference sequence). V was clipped by 2 bases and J by 8 bases; unmatched bases: 9. The CDR3 spells CASSLTLTGGDEKLFF. DNA of the CDR3: TGTGCCAGCAGCTTAACACTGACAGGGGGTGACGAAAAACTGTTTTTT.

This chain uses TRBV30 with TRBJ1-2; 7 bases agree with TRBD1. Unmatched junction bases numbered 4, after V lost 5 bases and J lost 4 bases. The germline V gene encodes CDR1 GTSNPN and CDR2 SVGIG (reference sequence). The CDR3 spans 12 residues. DNA for the CDR3: TGTGCCTGGGGGGACAGATTCTATGGCTACACCTTC. Residues: CAWGDRFYGYTF.